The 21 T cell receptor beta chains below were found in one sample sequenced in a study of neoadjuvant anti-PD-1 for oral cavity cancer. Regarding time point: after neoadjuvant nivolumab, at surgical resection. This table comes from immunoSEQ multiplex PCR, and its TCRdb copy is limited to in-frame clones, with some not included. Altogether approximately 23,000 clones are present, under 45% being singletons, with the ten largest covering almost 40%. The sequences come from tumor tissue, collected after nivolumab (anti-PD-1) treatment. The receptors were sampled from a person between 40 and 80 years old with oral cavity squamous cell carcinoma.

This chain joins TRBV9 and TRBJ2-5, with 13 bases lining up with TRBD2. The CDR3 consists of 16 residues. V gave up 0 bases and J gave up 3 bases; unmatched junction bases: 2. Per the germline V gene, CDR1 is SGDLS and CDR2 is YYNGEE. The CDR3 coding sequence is TGTGCCAGCAGCGTAGGACTAGCGGGGGGTGAAGAGACCCAGTACTTC. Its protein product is CASSVGLAGGEETQYF.

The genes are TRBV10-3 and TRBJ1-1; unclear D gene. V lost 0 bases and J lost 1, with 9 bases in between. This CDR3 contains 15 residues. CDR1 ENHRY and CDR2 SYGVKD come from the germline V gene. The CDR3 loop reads CAISESGPTNTEAFF. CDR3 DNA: TGTGCCATCAGTGAGTCCGGACCCACGAACACTGAAGCTTTCTTT.

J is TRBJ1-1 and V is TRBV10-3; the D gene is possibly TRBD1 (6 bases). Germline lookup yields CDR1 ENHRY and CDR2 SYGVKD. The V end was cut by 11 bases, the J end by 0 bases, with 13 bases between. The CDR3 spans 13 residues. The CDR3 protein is CAALGQMNTEAFF. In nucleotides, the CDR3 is TGTGCCGCCCTTGGACAGATGAACACTGAAGCTTTCTTT.

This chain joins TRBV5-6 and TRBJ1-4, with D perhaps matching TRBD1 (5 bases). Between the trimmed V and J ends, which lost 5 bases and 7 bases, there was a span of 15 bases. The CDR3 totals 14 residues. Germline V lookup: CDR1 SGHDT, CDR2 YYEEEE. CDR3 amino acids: CASRPGTAGEKLFF. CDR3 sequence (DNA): TGTGCCAGCAGGCCCGGGACGGCTGGTGAAAAACTGTTTTTT. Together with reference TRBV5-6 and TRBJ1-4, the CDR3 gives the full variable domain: DAGVTQSPTHLIKTRGQQVTLRCSPKSGHDTVSWYQQALGQGPQFIFQYYEEEERQRGNFPDRFSGHQFPNYSSELNVNALLLGDSALYLCASRPGTAGEKLFFGSGTQLSVL.

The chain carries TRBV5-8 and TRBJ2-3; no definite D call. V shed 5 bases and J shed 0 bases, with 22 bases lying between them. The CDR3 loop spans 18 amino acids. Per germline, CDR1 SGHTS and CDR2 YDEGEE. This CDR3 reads CASRGNLGSRASTDTQYF. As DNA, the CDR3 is TGTGCCAGCAGAGGTAACCTAGGGTCAAGGGCTAGCACAGATACGCAGTATTTT.

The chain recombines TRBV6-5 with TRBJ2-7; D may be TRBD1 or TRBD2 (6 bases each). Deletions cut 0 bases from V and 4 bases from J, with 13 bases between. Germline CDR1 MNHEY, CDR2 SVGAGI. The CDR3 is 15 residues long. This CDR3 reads CASSYSRWGAYEQYF. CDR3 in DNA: TGTGCCAGCAGTTACTCAAGGTGGGGGGCGTACGAGCAGTACTTC.

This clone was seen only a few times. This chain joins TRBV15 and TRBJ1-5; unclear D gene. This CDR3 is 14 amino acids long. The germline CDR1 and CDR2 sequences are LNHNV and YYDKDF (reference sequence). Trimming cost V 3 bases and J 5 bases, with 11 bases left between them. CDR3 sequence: CATSRHIQDQPQHF. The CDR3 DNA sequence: TGTGCCACCAGCAGGCATATCCAAGATCAGCCCCAGCATTTT.

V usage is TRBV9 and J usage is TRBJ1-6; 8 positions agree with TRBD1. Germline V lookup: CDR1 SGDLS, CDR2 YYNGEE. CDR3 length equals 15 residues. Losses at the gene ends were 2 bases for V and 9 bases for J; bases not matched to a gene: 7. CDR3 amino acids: CASSVGRGQSSPLHF. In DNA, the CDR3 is TGTGCCAGCAGCGTTGGCAGGGGGCAGAGTTCACCCCTCCACTTT.

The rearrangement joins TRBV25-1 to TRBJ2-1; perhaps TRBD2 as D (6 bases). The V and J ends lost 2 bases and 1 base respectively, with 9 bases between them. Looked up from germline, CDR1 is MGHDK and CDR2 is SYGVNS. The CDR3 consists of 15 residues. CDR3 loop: CASSEIGLSYNEQFF. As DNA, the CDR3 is TGTGCCAGCAGTGAAATCGGACTATCCTACAATGAGCAGTTCTTC.

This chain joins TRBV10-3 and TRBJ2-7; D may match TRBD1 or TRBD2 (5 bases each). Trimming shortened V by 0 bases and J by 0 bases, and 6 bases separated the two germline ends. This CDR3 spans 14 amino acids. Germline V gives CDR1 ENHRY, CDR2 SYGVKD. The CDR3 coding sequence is TGTGCCATCAGTGAGTCGAGGGGCTCCTACGAGCAGTACTTC. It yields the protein CAISESRGSYEQYF.

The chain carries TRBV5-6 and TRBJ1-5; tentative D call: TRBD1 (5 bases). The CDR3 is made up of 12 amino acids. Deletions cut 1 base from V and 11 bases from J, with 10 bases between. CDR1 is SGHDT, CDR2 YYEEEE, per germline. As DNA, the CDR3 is TGTGCCAGCAGCTTGTTGGGGGAATCCCAGCATTTT. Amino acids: CASSLLGESQHF.

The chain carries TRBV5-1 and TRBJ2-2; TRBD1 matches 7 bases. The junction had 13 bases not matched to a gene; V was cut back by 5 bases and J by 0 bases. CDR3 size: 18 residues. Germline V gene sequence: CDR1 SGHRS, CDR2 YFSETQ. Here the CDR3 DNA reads TGCGCCAGCAGAACTCGGACAGGCCAACTCTCGAACACCGGGGAGCTGTTTTTT. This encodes CASRTRTGQLSNTGELFF.

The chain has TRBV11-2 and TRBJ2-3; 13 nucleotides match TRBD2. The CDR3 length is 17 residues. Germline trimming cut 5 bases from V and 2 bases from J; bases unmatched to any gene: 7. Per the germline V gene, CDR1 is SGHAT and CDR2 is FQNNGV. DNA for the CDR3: TGTGCCAGCAGCCTCTTGGGGACTAGCGGGACCACAGATACGCAGTATTTT. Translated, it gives CASSLLGTSGTTDTQYF.

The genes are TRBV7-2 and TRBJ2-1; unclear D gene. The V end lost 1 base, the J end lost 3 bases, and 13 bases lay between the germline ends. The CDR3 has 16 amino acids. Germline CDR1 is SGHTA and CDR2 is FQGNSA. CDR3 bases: TGTGCCAGCAGCTTAGAGGGTCGTTCCCACTACAATGAGCAGTTCTTC. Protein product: CASSLEGRSHYNEQFF.

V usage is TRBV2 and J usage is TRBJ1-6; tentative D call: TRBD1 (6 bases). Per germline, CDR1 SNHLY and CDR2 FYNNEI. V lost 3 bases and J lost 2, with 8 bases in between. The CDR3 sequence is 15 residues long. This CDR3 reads CASSEGQPYNSPLHF. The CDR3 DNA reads TGTGCCAGCAGTGAGGGACAACCCTATAATTCACCCCTCCACTTT. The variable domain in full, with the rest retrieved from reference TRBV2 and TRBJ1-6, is EPEVTQTPSHQVTQMGQEVILRCVPISNHLYFYWYRQILGQKVEFLVSFYNNEISEKSEIFDDQFSVERPDGSNFTLKIRSTKLEDSAMYFCASSEGQPYNSPLHFGNGTRLTVT.

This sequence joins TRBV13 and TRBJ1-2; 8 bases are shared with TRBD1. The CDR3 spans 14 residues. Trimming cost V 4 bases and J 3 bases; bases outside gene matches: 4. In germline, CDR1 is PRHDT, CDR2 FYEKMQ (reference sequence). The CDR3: CASSSDRADYGYTF. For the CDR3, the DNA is TGTGCCAGCAGCTCGGACAGGGCCGACTATGGCTACACCTTC.

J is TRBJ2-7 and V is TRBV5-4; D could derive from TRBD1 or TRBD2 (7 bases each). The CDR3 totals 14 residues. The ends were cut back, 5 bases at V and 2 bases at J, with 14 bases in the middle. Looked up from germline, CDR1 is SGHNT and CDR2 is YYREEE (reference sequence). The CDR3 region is CASSQGGVPYEQYF. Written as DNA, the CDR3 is TGTGCCAGCAGTCAGGGGGGGGTCCCCTACGAGCAGTACTTC.

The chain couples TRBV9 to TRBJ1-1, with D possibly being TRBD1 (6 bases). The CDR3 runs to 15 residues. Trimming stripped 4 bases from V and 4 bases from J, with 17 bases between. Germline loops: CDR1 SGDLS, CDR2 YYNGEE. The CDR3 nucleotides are TGTGCCAGCAGCTCCCCAAGGGGGGTGGGCACTGAAGCTTTCTTT. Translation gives CASSSPRGVGTEAFF.

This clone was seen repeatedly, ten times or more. In nucleotides, the CDR3 is TGTGCCAGCAGCCATGACAGGGACGGCACCGGGGAGCTGTTTTTT. Translation gives CASSHDRDGTGELFF. The chain is built from TRBV7-9 and TRBJ2-2; 7 bases agree with TRBD1. Germline V gives CDR1 SEHNR, CDR2 FQNEAQ (reference sequence). Unmatched junction bases numbered 7, after V lost 5 bases and J lost 4 bases. The length of the CDR3 is 15 residues.

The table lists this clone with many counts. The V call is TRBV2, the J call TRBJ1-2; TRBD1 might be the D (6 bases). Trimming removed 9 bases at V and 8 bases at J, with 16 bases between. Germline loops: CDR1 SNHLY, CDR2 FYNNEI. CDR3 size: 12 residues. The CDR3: CASQGIERGYTF. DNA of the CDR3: TGTGCCAGTCAGGGGATCGAGAGGGGCTACACCTTC.

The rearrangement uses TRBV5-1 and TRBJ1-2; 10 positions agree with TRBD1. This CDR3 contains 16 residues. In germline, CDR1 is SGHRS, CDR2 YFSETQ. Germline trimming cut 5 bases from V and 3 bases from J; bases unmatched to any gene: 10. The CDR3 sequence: CASRPTGGVRYYGYTF. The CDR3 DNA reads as TGCGCCAGCAGACCGACAGGGGGCGTCAGATACTATGGCTACACCTTC.